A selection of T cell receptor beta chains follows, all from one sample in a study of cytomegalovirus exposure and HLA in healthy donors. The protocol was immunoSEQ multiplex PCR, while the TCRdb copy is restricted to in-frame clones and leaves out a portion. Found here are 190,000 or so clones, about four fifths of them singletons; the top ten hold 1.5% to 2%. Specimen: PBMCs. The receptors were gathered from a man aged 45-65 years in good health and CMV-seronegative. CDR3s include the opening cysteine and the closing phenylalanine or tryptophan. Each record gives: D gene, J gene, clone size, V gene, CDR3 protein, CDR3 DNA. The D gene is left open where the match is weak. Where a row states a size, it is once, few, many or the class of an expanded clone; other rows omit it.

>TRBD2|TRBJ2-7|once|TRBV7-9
CASSSGSSYEQYF
TGTGCCAGCAGTAGCGGGAGCTCCTACGAGCAGTACTTC
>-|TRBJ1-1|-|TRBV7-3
CASSPRPAGRGNTEAFF
TGTGCCAGCAGCCCCCGCCCGGCCGGCAGGGGAAACACTGAAGCTTTCTTT
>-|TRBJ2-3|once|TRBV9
CASSSGGTDTQYF
TGTGCCAGCAGCTCCGGGGGCACAGATACGCAGTATTTT
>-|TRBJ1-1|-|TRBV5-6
CASSRWGGSDTEAFF
TGTGCCAGCAGCCGATGGGGGGGTTCGGACACTGAAGCTTTCTTT
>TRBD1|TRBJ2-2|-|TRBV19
CASSTHTGGASGELFF
TGTGCCAGTAGTACCCATACAGGGGGCGCGTCCGGGGAGCTGTTTTTT
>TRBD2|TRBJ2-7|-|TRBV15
CATSTMRGASGSSYEQYF
TGTGCCACCAGCACGATGCGAGGGGCTAGCGGGAGCTCCTACGAGCAGTACTTC
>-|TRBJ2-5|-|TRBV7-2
CASSLGTGRGSDQETQYF
TGTGCCAGCAGCTTAGGGACAGGGAGGGGCTCGGACCAAGAGACCCAGTACTTC
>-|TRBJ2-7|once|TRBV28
CASSSTGISEQYF
TGTGCCAGCAGCTCGACCGGGATCTCCGAGCAGTACTTC
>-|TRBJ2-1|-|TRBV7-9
CSSVIQGSLFNEQFF
TGTTCCAGCGTAATACAGGGTAGCCTCTTCAATGAGCAGTTCTTC
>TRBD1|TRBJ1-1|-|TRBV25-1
CASSLQGAGTEAFF
TGTGCCAGCAGTCTTCAGGGGGCAGGCACTGAAGCTTTCTTT
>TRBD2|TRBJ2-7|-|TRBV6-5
CASNLAGAYEQYF
TGTGCCAGCAACCTAGCGGGAGCCTACGAGCAGTACTTC
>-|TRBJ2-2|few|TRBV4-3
CASSQDQGSPRGGELFF
TGCGCCAGCAGCCAAGATCAGGGTAGCCCAAGGGGCGGGGAGCTGTTTTTT
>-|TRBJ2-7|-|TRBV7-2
CASSLEAGPTYEQYF
TGTGCCAGCAGCTTAGAGGCGGGGCCGACCTACGAGCAGTACTTC
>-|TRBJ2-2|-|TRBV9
CASSPRGGGTGELFF
TGTGCCAGCAGCCCCCGGGGAGGGGGCACCGGGGAGCTGTTTTTT
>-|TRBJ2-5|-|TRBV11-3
CASSRGPNQETQYF
TGTGCCAGCAGTCGTGGGCCAAACCAAGAGACCCAGTACTTC
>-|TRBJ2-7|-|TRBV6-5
CASSYSFTGPSEQYF
TGTGCCAGCAGTTACTCGTTTACAGGGCCTAGCGAGCAGTACTTC
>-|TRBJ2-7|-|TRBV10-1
CASSEAREEYEQYF
TGCGCCAGCAGTGAGGCCAGGGAGGAGTACGAGCAGTACTTC
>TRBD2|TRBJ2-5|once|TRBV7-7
CASSLGLAGGPETQYF
TGTGCTAGCAGCTTAGGTCTAGCGGGAGGGCCGGAGACCCAGTACTTC
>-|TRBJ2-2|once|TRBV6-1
CASSEIPQGNTGELFF
TGTGCCAGCAGTGAAATTCCCCAGGGAAACACCGGGGAGCTGTTTTTT
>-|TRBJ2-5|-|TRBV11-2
CASSLSGGVQETQYF
TGTGCCAGCAGCTTGTCCGGGGGAGTCCAAGAGACCCAGTACTTC
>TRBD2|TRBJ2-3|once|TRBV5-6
CASSPQRGASTDTQYF
TGTGCCAGCAGCCCGCAGCGGGGGGCTAGCACAGATACGCAGTATTTT
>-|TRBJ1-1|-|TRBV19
CASSIGRGVRTEAFF
TGTGCCAGTAGTATAGGCAGGGGAGTGAGGACTGAAGCTTTCTTT
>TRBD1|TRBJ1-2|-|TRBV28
CASSPQTGGANGYTF
TGTGCCAGCAGTCCCCAGACAGGGGGCGCAAATGGCTACACCTTC
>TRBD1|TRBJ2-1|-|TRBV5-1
CASSWTGTGKFNEQFF
TGCGCCAGCAGCTGGACCGGGACAGGGAAATTTAATGAGCAGTTCTTC
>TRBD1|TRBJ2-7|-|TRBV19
CASRRTGTYEQYF
TGTGCCAGTAGAAGGACAGGGACCTACGAGCAGTACTTC
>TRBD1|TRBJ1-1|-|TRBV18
CASSPDRSATEAFF
TGTGCCAGCTCACCGGACAGGTCGGCCACTGAAGCTTTCTTT
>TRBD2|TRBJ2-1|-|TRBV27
CASSISGTATYNEQFF
TGTGCCAGCAGTATCAGCGGGACTGCTACCTACAATGAGCAGTTCTTC
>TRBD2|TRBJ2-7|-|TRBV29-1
CSVARTSGDYEQYF
TGCAGCGTCGCAAGGACTAGCGGGGACTACGAGCAGTACTTC
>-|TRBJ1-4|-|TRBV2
CASLGGGSNEKLFF
TGTGCCAGCCTCGGGGGGGGATCTAATGAAAAACTGTTTTTT
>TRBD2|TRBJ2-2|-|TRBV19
CASSKRGLAGPGELFF
TGTGCCAGTAGTAAGCGGGGGTTGGCAGGCCCCGGGGAGCTGTTTTTT
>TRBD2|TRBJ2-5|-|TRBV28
CASRRISSGQETQYF
TGTGCCAGCAGGCGAATATCTAGCGGCCAAGAGACCCAGTACTTC
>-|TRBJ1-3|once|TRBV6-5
CASRLDGGNTIYF
TGTGCCAGCAGACTAGACGGAGGAAACACCATATATTTT
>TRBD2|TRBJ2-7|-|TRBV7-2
CASSRTSGGFYEQYF
TGTGCCAGCAGCCGGACTAGCGGGGGGTTCTACGAGCAGTACTTC
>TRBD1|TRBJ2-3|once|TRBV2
CASRQGVTDTQYF
TGTGCCAGCAGACAGGGGGTCACAGATACGCAGTATTTT
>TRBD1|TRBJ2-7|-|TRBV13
CASNRQGLLSYEQYF
TGTGCCAGCAACAGACAGGGGCTCCTCTCCTACGAGCAGTACTTC
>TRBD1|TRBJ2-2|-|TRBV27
CASNLRDRGLGNTGELFF
TGTGCCAGCAATTTACGGGACAGGGGCCTGGGAAACACCGGGGAGCTGTTTTTT
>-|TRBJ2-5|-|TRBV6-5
CASTTSGLPLGTQYF
TGTGCCAGCACGACTTCGGGACTCCCATTGGGGACCCAGTACTTC
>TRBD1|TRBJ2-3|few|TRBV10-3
CAIGTGGADTQYF
TGTGCCATAGGGACAGGGGGTGCAGATACGCAGTATTTT
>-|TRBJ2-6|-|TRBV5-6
CASSLRGSGANVLTF
TGTGCCAGCAGCTTGCGGGGGTCCGGGGCCAACGTCCTGACTTTC
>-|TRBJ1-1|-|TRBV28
CASITTLNTEAFF
TGTGCCAGCATAACGACTTTGAACACTGAAGCTTTCTTT
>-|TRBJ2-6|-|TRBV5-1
CASSLTVSGSGANVLTF
TGCGCCAGCAGCTTGACAGTCTCCGGCTCTGGGGCCAACGTCCTGACTTTC
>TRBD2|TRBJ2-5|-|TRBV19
CASSMVTSGGSLQETQYF
TGTGCCAGTAGTATGGTGACTAGCGGGGGGAGCCTACAAGAGACCCAGTACTTC
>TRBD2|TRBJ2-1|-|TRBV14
CASSQTSVQGGEQFF
TGTGCCAGCAGCCAAACTAGCGTTCAGGGAGGTGAGCAGTTCTTC
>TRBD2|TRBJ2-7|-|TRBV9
CASSVGLAGAYEQYF
TGTGCCAGCAGCGTGGGACTAGCGGGAGCCTACGAGCAGTACTTC
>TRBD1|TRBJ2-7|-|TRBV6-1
CASSDPGQGAREQYF
TGTGCCAGCAGTGACCCGGGACAGGGGGCGAGAGAGCAGTACTTC
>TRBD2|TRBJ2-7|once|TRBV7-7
CASSLGPGPGGEQYF
TGTGCTAGCAGCTTAGGGCCGGGACCGGGGGGGGAGCAGTACTTC
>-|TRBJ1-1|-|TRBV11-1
CASSVRVFAGLNTEAFF
TGTGCCAGCAGCGTAAGGGTCTTTGCGGGGTTGAACACTGAAGCTTTCTTT
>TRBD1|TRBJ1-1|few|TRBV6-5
CASSFARGRTEAFF
TGTGCCAGCAGTTTTGCCAGGGGGCGGACTGAAGCTTTCTTT
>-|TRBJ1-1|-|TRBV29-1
CSVRQVNTEAFF
TGCAGCGTTAGGCAGGTGAACACTGAAGCTTTCTTT